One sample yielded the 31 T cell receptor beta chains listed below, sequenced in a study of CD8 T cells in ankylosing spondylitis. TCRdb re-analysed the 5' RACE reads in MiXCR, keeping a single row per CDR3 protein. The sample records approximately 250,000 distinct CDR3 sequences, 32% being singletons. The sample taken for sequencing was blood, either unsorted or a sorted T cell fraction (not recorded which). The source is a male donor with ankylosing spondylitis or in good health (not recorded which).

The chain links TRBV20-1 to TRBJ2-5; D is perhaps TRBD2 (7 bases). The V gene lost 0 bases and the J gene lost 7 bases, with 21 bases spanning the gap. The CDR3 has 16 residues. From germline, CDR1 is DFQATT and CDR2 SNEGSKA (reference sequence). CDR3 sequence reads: CSARDWGEGGSWTQYF. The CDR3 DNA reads TGCAGTGCTAGAGATTGGGGGGAGGGGGGAAGTTGGACCCAGTACTTC.

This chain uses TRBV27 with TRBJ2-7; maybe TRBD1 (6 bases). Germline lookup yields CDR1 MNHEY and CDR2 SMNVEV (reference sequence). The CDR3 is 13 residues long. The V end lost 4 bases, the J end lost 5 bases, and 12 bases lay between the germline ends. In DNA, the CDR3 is TGTGCCAGCAGTTATGTAGGGGGTAACGAGCAGTACTTC. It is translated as CASSYVGGNEQYF.

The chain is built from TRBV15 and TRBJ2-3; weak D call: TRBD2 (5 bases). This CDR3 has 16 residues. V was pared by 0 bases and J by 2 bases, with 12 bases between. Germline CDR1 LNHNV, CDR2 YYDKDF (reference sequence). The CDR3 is CATSRDWTEATDTQYF. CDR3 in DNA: TGTGCCACCAGCAGAGATTGGACTGAAGCCACAGATACGCAGTATTTT.

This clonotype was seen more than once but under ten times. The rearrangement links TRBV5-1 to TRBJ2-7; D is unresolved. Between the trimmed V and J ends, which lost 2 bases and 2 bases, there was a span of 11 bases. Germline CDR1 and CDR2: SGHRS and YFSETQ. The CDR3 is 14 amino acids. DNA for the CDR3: TGCGCCAGCAGCTTAGGGATAGGTACCTACGAGCAGTACTTC. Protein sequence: CASSLGIGTYEQYF.

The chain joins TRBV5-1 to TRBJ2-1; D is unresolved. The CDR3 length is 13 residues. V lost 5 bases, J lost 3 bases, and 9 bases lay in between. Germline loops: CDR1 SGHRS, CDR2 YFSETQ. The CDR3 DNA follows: TGCGCCAGCAGGAGTTCAGTCTACAATGAGCAGTTCTTC. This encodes CASRSSVYNEQFF.

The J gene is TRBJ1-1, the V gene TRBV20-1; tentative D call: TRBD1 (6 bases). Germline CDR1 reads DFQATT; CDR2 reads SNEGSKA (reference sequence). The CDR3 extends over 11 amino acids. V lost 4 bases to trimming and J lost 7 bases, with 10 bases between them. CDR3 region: CSAIDRLEAFF. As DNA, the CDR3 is TGCAGTGCTATTGACAGGCTTGAAGCTTTCTTT.

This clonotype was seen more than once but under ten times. This CDR3 is CASSERDISYEQYF. The CDR3 DNA follows: TGTGCCAGCAGCGAGCGGGACATCTCCTACGAGCAGTACTTC. V is TRBV21-1 and J is TRBJ2-7; the DNA was not used to check the table's D call, TRBD1. TRBV21-1 is a pseudogene segment. This CDR3 has 14 residues.

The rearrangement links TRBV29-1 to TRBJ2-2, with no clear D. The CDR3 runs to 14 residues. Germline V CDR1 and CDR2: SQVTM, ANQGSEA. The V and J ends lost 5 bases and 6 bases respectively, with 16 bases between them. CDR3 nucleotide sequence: TGCAGCGTTACCTCGGAGCTTCAGGCCGGGGAGCTGTTTTTT. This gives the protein CSVTSELQAGELFF.

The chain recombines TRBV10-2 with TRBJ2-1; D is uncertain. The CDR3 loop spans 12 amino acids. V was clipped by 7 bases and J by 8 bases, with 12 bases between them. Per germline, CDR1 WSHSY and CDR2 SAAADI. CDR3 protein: CASIDLGYEQFF. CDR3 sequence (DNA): TGCGCCAGCATTGATTTAGGGTATGAGCAGTTCTTC.

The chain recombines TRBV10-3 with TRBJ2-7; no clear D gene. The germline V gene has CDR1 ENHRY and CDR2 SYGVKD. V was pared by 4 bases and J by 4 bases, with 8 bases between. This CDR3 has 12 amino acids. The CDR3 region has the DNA TGTGCCATCAGTGCGTCAAGTTACGAGCAGTACTTC. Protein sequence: CAISASSYEQYF.

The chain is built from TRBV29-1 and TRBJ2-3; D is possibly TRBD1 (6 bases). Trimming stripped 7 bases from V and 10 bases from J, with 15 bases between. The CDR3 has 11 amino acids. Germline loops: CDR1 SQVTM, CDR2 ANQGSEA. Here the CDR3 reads CSGMTGSAQYF. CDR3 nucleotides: TGCAGCGGGATGACAGGTTCGGCGCAGTATTTT.

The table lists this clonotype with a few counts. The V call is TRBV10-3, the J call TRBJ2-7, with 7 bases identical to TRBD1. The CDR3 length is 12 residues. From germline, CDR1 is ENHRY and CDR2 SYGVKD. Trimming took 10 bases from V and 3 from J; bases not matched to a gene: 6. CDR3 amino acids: CATQTGYYEQYF. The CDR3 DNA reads TGTGCCACTCAGACAGGGTACTACGAGCAGTACTTC.

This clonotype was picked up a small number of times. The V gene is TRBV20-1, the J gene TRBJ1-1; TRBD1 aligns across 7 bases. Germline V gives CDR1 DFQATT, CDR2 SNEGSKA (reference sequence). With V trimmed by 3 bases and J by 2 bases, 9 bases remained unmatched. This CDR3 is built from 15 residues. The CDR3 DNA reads TGCAGTGCTAGTCTTGATAACAGGGGTAACACTGAAGCTTTCTTT. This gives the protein CSASLDNRGNTEAFF.

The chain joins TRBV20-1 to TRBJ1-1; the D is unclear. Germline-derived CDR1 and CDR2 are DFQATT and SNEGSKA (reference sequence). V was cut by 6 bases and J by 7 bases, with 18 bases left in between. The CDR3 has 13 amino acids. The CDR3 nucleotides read TGCAGTGCCGTCTTCGGCGGGGAAGTTGAAGCTTTCTTT. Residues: CSAVFGGEVEAFF.

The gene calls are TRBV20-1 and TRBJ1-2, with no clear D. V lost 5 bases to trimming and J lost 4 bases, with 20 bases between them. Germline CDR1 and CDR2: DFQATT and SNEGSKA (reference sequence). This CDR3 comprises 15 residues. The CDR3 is CSAPQTSKKSYGYTF. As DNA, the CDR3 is TGCAGTGCTCCACAAACTTCAAAGAAAAGCTATGGCTACACCTTC.

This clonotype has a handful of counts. CDR3 amino acids: CASSQDSEDRVQETQYF. The CDR3 coding sequence is TGCGCCAGCAGCCAAGATTCAGAGGACAGGGTGCAAGAGACCCAGTACTTC. V gene TRBV4-1 combines with J gene TRBJ2-5; 8 bases line up with TRBD1. The J segment lost 2 bases and the V segment lost 0 bases, leaving 8 bases of the junction unmatched. Germline CDR1 is MGHRA and CDR2 is YSYEKL. CDR3 length: 17 amino acids.

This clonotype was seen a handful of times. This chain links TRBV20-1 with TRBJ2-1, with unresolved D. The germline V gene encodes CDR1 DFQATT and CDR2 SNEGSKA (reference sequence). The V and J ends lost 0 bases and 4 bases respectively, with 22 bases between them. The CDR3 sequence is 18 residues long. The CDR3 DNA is TGCAGTGCTAGAGATCTGTTCGCCGGACGGAGTTTATACAATGAGCAGTTCTTC. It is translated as CSARDLFAGRSLYNEQFF.

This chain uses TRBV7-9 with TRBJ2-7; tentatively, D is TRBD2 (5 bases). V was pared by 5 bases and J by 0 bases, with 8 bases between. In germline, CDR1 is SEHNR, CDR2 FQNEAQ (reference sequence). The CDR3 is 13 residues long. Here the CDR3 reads CASSPAASYEQYF. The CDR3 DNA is TGTGCCAGCAGCCCAGCGGCCTCCTACGAGCAGTACTTC.

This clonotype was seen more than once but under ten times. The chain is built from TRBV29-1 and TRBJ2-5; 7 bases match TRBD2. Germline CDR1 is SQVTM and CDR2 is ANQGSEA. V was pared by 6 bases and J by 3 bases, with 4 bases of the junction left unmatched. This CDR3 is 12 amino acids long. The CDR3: CSVGGGEETQYF. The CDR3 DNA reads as TGCAGCGTCGGGGGAGGGGAAGAGACCCAGTACTTC.

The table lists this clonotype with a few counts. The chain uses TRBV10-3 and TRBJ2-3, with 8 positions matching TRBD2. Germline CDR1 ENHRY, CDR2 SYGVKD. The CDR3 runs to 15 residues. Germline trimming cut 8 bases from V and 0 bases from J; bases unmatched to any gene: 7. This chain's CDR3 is CAILDGGASTDTQYF. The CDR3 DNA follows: TGTGCCATCCTTGACGGGGGGGCCAGCACAGATACGCAGTATTTT.

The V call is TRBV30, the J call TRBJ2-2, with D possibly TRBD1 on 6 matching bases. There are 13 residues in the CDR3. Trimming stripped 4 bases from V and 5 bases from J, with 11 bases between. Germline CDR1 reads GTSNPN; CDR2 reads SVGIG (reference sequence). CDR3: CAWKTGITGELFF. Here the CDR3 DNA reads TGTGCCTGGAAAACAGGGATAACCGGGGAGCTGTTTTTT.

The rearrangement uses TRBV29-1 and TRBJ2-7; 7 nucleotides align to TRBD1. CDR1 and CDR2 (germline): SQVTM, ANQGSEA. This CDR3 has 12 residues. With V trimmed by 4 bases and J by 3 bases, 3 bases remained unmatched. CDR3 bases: TGCAGCGTTGCGAGGGGGCTCTACGAGCAGTACTTC. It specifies CSVARGLYEQYF.

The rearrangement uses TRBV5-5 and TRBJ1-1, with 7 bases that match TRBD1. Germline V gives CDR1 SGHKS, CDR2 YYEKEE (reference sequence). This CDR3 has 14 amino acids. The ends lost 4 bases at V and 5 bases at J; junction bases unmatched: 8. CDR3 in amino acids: CASSTRQGRTEAFF. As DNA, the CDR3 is TGTGCCAGCAGCACACGACAGGGCCGGACTGAAGCTTTCTTT.

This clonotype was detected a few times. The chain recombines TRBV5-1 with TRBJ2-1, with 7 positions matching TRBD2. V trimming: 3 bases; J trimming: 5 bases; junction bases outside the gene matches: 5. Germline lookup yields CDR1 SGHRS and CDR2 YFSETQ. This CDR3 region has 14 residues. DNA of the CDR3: TGCGCCAGCAGCTGGGCGGGAGCGAACAATGAGCAGTTCTTC. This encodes CASSWAGANNEQFF.

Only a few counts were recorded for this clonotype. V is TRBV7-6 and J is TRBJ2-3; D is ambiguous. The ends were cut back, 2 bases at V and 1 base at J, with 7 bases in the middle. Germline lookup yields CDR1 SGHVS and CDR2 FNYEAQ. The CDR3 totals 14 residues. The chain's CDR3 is CASSLITGTDTQYF. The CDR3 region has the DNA TGTGCCAGCAGCTTAATCACCGGCACAGATACGCAGTATTTT.

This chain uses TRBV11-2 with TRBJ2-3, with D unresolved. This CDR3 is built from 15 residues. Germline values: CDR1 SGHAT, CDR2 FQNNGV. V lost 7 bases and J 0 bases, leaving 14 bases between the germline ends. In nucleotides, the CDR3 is TGTGCCAGCACCATCTCCGGATCTAGCACAGATACGCAGTATTTT. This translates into CASTISGSSTDTQYF.

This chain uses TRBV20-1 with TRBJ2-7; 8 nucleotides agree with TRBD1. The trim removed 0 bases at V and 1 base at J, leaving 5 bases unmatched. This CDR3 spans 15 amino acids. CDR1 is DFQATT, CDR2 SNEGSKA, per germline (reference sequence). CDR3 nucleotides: TGCAGTGCTAGAGATTGGGGACAGGAGTCCTACGAGCAGTACTTC. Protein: CSARDWGQESYEQYF.

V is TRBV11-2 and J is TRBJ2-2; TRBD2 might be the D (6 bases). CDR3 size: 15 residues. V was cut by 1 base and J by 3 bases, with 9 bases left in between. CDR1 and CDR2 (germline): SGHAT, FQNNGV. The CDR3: CASSLGRGDTGELFF. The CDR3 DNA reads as TGTGCCAGCAGCTTAGGGCGGGGAGACACCGGGGAGCTGTTTTTT.

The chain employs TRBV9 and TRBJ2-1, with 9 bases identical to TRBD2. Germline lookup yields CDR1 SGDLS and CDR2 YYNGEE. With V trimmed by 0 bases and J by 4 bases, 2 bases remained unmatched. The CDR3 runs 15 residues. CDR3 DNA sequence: TGTGCCAGCAGCGTAGCTAGCGGGGAGTACAATGAGCAGTTCTTC. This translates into CASSVASGEYNEQFF.

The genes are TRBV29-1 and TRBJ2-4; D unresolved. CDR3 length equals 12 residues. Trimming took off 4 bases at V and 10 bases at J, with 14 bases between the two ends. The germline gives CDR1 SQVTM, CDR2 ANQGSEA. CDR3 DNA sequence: TGCAGCGTTGTGGTAGCAGGCAAAATTCAGTACTTC. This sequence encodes CSVVVAGKIQYF.

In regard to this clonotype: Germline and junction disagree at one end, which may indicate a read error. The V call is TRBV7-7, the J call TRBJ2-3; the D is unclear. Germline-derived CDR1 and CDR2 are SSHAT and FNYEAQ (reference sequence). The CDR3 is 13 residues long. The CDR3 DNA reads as TGTGCTAGCAGCTTAGGAGTCGGTAATACGCAGTATTTT. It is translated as CASSLGVGNTQYF.